This T cell receptor (beta chain) comes out of a study of blood T cell repertoires in COVID-19. Study details: From T cells, B-cell-depleted T cells, or PBMCs came the material, which was cDNA or gDNA.

CDR1 and CDR2 (germline): SGDLS, YYNGEE. The CDR3 is made up of 14 amino acids. Trimming stripped 0 bases from V and 8 bases from J, with 14 bases between. Measured with immunoSEQ multiplex PCR; TCRdb has only the in-frame clones, and not every one. The repertoire holds approximately 290,000 clones, with around 88% as singletons. Sequences were obtained from peripheral blood. This receptor was obtained from a man aged 30 to 39 with acute or convalescent COVID-19. This chain uses TRBV9 with TRBJ1-2; D is unclear. CDR3 amino acids: CASSVGGYTMGYTF. The CDR3 nucleotides are TGTGCCAGCAGCGTAGGAGGCTACACTATGGGCTACACCTTC.